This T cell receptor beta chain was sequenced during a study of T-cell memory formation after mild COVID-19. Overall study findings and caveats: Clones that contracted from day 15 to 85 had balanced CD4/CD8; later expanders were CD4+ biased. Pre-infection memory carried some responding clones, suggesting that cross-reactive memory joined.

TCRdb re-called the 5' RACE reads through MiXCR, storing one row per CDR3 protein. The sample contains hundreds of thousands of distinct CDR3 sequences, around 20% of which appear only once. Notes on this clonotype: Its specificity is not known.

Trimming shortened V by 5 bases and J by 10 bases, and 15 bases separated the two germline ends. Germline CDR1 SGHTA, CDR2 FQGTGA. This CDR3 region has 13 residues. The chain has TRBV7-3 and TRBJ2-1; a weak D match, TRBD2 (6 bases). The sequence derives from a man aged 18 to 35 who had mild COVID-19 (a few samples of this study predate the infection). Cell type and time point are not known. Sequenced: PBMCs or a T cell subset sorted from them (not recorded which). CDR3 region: CASSGGNRGEQFF. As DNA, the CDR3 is TGTGCCAGCAGCGGAGGCAACCGGGGGGAGCAGTTCTTC.